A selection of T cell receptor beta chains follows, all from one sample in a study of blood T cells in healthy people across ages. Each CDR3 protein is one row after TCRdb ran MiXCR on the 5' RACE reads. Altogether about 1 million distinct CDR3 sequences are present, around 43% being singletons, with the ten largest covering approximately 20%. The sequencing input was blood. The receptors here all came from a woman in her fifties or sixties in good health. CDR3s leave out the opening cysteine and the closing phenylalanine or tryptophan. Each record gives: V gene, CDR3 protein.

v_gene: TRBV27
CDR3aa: ASSLRSGTGGASYEQY

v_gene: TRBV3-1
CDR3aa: ASSQETGALNYGYT

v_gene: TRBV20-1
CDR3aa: SARGGTSGRRYNEQF

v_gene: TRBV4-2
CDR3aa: ASSQDAGWALGEQY

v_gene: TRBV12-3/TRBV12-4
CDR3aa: ATSSRGGYGYT

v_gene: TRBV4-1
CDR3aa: ASSHGGRFAYNEQF

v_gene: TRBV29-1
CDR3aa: SVLTGGAGRNTEAF

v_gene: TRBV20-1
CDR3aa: SAREWGGTSGADEQF

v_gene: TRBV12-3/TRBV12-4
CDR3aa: ASSLAGRRAY

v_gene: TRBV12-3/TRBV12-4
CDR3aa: ASSLGQRSSSYNEQF

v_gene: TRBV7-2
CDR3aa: ASSLASGHIQY

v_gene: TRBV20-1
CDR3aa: SANLRDRVTDTQY

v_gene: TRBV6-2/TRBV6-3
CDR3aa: ASSYPVRGQGDGYT

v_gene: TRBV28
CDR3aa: ATGLLSYEQY

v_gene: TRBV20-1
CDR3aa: SASRGVGNEQF

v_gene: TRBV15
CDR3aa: ATSTGTSGMETQY

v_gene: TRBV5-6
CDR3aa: ASSEEGTGSNEQF

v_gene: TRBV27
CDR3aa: ASSFWGERNSYEQY

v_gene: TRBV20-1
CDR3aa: SARVGATQY

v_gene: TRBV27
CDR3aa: ASSTWEQY

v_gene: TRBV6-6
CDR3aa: ASSYWLTATSTDTQY

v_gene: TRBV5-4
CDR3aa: ASSLELAGPYNEQY

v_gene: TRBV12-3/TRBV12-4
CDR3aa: ASTLDPGANYGYT

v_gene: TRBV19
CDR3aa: ASSIDLENTEAF

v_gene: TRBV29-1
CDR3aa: SVDGLGESTDTQY

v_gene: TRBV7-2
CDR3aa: ASSLLQGNQPQH

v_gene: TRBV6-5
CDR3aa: ASGNSGGQETQY

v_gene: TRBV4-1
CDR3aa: ASSLGSGTPEGDRNIQY

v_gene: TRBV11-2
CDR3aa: ASSLGLITDTQY

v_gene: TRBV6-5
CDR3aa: ATSTGAGRFKQY

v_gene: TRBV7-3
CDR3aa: AGSVTGVGQPQH

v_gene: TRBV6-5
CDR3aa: AASAADNSPPH

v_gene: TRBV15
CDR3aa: ATSRDGPQETQY

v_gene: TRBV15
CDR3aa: ATSRVSRGYQF

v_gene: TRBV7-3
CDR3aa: ASSRVGKPTDEQY

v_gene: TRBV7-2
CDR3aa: ACSLDGGPDTQY

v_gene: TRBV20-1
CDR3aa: SARDFQGNYNEQF

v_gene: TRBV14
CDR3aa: ASSQDRTVQETQY

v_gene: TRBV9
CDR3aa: ASSVVAGAYNEQF

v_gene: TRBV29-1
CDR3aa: SVEAARQGAGEGYT

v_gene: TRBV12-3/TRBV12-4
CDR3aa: ASRLAAYEQY

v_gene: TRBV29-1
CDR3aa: SVETRDRLTEAF

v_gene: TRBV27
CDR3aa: ASSPAGSGTQY

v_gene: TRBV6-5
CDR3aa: ASSRGTELRETQY

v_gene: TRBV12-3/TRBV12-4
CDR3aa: ASSSAPAGYETQY

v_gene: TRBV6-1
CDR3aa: ASSARLAGDVLQETQY

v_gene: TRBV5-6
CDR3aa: ASSSGTGFTEAF

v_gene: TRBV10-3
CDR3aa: AISESRGSYEQY

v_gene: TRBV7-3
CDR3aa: ASSLTSAPSETQF

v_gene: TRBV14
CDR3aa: ASSQYQGEEQY

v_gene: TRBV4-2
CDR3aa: ASSQDLGSRELF

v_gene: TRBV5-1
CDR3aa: ASKGGNQPQH

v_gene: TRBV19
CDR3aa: ASSPGETSGQETQY

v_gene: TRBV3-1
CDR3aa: ASSHPGRRETQY

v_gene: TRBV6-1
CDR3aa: ASSELWTAPHNEQF

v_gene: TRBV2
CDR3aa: ASRESREPGGYT

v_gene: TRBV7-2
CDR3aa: ASSLLAGRNEQY

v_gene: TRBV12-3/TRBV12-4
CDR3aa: ASSLQGETDTQY